The 7 T cell receptor beta chains presented below share a single source sample, sequenced in a study of shared clonotypes between healthy human individuals. Method: immunoSEQ multiplex PCR; TCRdb's copy keeps in-frame clones and lacks some. This sample has 2 million to 2.5 million clones, with 85% to 95% found just once. Sequenced input: naive CD4+ T cells from PBMCs. Subset given: CD45RA+ positively selected. All receptors come from a man aged 18 to 30 in good health. Some clones in this sample may be carry-over from other donors' samples.

V and J are TRBV2 and TRBJ1-2; D not resolved. Trimming stripped 4 bases from V and 8 bases from J, with 17 bases between. In germline, CDR1 is SNHLY, CDR2 FYNNEI. The CDR3 runs 14 residues. This CDR3 reads CASSARSGGRGYTF. Here the CDR3 DNA reads TGTGCCAGCAGTGCTCGTTCGGGCGGGAGGGGCTACACCTTC.

About this clone itself: The sample holds other DNA sequences that translate to the same CDR3. This sequence joins TRBV2 and TRBJ1-5, with D hard to call. Deletions cut 3 bases from V and 7 bases from J, with 4 bases between. Germline values: CDR1 SNHLY, CDR2 FYNNEI. The CDR3 has 11 residues. The CDR3 loop is CASSESQPQHF. CDR3 coding DNA: TGTGCCAGCAGTGAGTCCCAGCCCCAGCATTTT.

The rearrangement uses TRBV20-1 and TRBJ1-1; D is unresolved. CDR3 length: 10 amino acids. CDR1 is DFQATT, CDR2 SNEGSKA, per germline (reference sequence). V was trimmed by 3 bases and J by 6 bases, leaving 5 bases between them. Here the CDR3 DNA reads TGCAGTGCTAGCGTCCCTGAAGCTTTCTTT. Translation gives CSASVPEAFF.

The chain has TRBV10-2 and TRBJ2-1; 11 bases match TRBD2. This CDR3 comprises 18 residues. With V trimmed by 2 bases and J by 0 bases, 6 bases remained unmatched. CDR1 is WSHSY and CDR2 is SAAADI in the germline V gene. The CDR3 spells CASSERASGGSSYNEQFF. CDR3 DNA sequence: TGCGCCAGCAGTGAGCGGGCTAGCGGGGGGAGCTCCTACAATGAGCAGTTCTTC.

J is TRBJ1-2 and V is TRBV28, with D unclear. Trimming removed 5 bases from V and 4 bases from J, with 8 bases in between. Germline V gene data show CDR1 as MDHEN and CDR2 as SYDVKM. This CDR3 spans 12 amino acids. DNA of the CDR3: TGTGCCAGCAGTCAAATGACCTATGGCTACACCTTC. Translating it yields CASSQMTYGYTF.

The chain is built from TRBV28 and TRBJ2-7; D is undetermined. V dropped 5 bases and J dropped 1 base, with 15 bases sitting between them. The CDR3 sequence is 15 residues long. Germline V lookup: CDR1 MDHEN, CDR2 SYDVKM. In nucleotides, the CDR3 is TGTGCCAGCAGTCCTCGGAGTGGTCTTTCCTACGAGCAGTACTTC. The encoded protein is CASSPRSGLSYEQYF.

This clone was seen a single time. This sequence joins TRBV12-5 and TRBJ2-1; tentative D call: TRBD1 (5 bases). Germline V CDR1 and CDR2: LGHNT, FRNRAP. V was cut by 1 base and J by 7 bases, with 8 bases left in between. This CDR3 is 13 amino acids long. DNA of the CDR3: TGTGCTAGTGGTTTGGCAGGGCGTAATGAGCAGTTCTTC. Translating it yields CASGLAGRNEQFF.